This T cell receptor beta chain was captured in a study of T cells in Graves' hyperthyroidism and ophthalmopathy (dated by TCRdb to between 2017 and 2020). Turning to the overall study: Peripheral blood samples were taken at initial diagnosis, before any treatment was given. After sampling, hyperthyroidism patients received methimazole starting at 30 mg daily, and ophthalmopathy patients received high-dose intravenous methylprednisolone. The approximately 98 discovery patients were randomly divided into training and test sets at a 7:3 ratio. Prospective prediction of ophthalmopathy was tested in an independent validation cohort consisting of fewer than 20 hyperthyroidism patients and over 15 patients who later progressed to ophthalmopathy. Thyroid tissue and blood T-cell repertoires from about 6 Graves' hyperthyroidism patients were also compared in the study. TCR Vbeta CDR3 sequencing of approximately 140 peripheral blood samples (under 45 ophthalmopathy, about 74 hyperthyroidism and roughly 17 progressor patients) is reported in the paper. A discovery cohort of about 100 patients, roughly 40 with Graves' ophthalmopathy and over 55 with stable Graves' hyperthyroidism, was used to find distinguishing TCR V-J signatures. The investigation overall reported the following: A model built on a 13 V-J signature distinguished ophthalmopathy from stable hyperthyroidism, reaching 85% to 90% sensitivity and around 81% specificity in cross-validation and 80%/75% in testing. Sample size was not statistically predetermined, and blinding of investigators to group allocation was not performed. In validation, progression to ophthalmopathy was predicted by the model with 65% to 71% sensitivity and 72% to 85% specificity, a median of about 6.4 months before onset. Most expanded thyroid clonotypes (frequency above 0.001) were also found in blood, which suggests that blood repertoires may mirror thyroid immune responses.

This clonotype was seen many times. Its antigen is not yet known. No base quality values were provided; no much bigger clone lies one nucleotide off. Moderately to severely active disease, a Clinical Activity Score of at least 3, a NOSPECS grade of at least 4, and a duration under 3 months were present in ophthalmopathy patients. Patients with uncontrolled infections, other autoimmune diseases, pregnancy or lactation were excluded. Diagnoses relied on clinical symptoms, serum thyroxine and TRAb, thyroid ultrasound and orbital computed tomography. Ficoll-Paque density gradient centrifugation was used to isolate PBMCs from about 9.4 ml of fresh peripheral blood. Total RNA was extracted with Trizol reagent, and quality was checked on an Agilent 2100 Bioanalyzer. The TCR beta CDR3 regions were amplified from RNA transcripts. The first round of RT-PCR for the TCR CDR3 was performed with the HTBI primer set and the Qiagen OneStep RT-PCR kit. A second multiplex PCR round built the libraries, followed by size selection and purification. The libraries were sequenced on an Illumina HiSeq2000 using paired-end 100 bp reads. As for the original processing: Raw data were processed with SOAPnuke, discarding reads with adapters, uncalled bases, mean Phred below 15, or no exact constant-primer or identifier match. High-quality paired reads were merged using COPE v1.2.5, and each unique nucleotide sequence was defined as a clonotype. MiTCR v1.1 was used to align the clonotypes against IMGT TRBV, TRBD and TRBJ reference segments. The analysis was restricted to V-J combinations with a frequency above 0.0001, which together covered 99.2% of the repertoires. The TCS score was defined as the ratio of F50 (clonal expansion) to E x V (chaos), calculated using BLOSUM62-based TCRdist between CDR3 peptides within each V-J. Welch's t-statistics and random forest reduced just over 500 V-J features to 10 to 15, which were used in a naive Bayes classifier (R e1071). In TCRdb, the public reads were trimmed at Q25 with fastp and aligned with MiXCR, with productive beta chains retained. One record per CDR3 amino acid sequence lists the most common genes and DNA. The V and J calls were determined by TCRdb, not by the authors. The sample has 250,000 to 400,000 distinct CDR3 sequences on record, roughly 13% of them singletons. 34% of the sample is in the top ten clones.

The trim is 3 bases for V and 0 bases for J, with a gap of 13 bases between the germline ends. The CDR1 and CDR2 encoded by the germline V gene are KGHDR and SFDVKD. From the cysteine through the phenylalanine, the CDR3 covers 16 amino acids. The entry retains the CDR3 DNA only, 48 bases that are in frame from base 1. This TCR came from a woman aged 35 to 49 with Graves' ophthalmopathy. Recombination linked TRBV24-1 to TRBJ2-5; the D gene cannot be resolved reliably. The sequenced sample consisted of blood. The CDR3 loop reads CATSDSTAPYQETQYF. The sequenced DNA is TGTGCCACCAGTGATAGTACAGCGCCGTACCAAGAGACCCAGTACTTC.